The sequence of this T cell receptor beta chain was determined in a study of long-term antiretroviral therapy in people with HIV. Running of the v3.0 immunoSEQ assay took place at survey level. Sequenced by immunoSEQ multiplex PCR; TCRdb stores in-frame clones only, minus some. Counted here are about 28,000 clones, 86% occurring once; the ten biggest clones make up 4.8%. Points from the study as a whole: Post-ART, diversity grew, though it stayed under transplant donor control levels. The blood, collected between 2004 and 2017, was possibly taken under older ART regimens.

CDR1 and CDR2 (germline): KGHSH, LQKENI. This CDR3 spans 15 amino acids. J was trimmed by 6 bases and V by 0 bases; bases with no gene match: 3. Comment on this clone: Its antigen is currently unknown.

Every single participant having HIV got treatment inside the United States. There were 1-10 million cryopreserved PBMC in the samples before DNA extraction. The rearrangement joins TRBV18 to TRBJ2-2; 8 nucleotides line up with TRBD1. The sequencing used unsorted PBMCs, collected 0.8 years after starting antiretroviral therapy. This TCR was recovered from a woman aged 25-40 years with HIV. The CDR3 reads CASSPPSRGPGELFF. CDR3 nucleotide sequence: TGTGCCAGCTCACCACCTTCCAGGGGGCCCGGGGAGCTGTTTTTT.